This T cell receptor (beta chain) is from a study of T cell responses to AZD1222 COVID-19 vaccine. Study-wide findings and caveats: Along spike, vaccine-associated CD4 TCRs were found throughout, with dominance at 160-218 and 743-854.

Data came from immunoSEQ multiplex PCR; TCRdb stores just in-frame clones and leaves some out. Among under 95,000 clones listed, about 86% were seen once. This clone was seen just once. The antigen remains unidentified. The germline V and J ends were trimmed by 6 bases and 1 base, with 12 bases remaining between them. Germline values: CDR1 SEHNR, CDR2 FQNEAQ (reference sequence). The CDR3 runs to 14 residues. The input for sequencing was peripheral blood, taken on day 0 of AZD1222 vaccination. The gene calls are TRBV7-9 and TRBJ1-1, with D possibly matching TRBD1 (5 bases). The receptor comes from an adult in good health. CDR3 loop: CASRLQASNTEAFF. As DNA, the CDR3 is TGTGCCAGCAGACTACAGGCGTCGAACACTGAAGCTTTCTTT.